This entry concerns a single T cell receptor beta chain. The antigen is unknown. The data belong to a study of identifying expanded T cells in peripheral blood. Findings and caveats of the study: Clone count variance between roughly 2-week samples rose with total template count.

Data came from immunoSEQ multiplex PCR; TCRdb stores just in-frame clones and leaves some out. The data show approximately 91,000 clones, about 91% seen once. This CDR3 contains 14 residues. Trimming shortened V by 0 bases and J by 5 bases, and 10 bases separated the two germline ends. CDR1 is SGHTA and CDR2 is FQGNSA in the germline V gene. This chain joins TRBV7-2 and TRBJ1-2, with D possibly matching TRBD1 (5 bases). The clonotype originates from a person aged 18-70 years in good health. Sequencing input: blood. The chain's CDR3 is CASSLAGTFYGYTF. CDR3 bases: TGTGCCAGCAGCTTAGCGGGGACCTTTTATGGCTACACCTTC.